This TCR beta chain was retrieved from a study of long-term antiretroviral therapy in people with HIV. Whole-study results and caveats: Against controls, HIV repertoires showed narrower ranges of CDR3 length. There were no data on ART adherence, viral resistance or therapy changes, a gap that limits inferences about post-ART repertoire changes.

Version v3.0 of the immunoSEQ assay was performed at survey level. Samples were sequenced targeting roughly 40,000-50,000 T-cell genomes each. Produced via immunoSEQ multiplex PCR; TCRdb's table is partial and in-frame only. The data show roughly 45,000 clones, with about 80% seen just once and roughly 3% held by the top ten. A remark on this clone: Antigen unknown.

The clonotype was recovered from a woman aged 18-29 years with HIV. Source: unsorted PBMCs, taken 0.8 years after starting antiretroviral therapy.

This CDR3 reads CASIRDAGGIQETQYF. As DNA, the CDR3 is TGTGCCAGTATTAGGGACGCGGGAGGGATCCAAGAGACCCAGTACTTC. The chain has TRBV19 and TRBJ2-5, with 9 bases that match TRBD2. The CDR3 consists of 16 residues. Trimming at V came to 7 bases and at J to 1 base, leaving 10 bases not matched to a gene. Looked up from germline, CDR1 is LNHDA and CDR2 is SQIVND (reference sequence).